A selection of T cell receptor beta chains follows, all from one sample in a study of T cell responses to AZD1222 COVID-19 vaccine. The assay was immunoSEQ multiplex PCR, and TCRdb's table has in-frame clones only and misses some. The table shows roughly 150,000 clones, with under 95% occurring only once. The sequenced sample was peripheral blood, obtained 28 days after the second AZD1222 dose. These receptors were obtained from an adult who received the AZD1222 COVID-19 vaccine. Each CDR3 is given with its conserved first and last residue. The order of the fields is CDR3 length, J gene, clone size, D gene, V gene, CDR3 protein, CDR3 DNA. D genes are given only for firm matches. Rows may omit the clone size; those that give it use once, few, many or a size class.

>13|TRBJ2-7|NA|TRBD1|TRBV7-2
CASSLTGFYEQYF
TGTGCCAGCAGCTTGACAGGGTTCTACGAGCAGTACTTC
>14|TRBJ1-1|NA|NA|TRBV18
CASSLTIMNTEAFF
TGTGCCAGCTCACTCACCATTATGAACACTGAAGCTTTCTTT
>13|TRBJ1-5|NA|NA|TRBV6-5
CASTDTSNQPQHF
TGTGCTTCAACAGACACTAGCAATCAGCCCCAGCATTTT
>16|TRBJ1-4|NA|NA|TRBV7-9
CASSFSTPTRGEKLFF
TGTGCCAGCAGCTTCAGTACACCCACCCGAGGTGAAAAACTGTTTTTT
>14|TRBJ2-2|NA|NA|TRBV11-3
CASSAYTNTGELFF
TGTGCCAGCAGCGCATACACGAACACCGGGGAGCTGTTTTTT
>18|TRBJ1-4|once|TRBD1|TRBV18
CASSPRSQGAGTNEKLFF
TGTGCCAGCTCACCACGGTCACAGGGGGCTGGTACTAATGAAAAACTGTTTTTT
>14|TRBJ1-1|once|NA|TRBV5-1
CASSRLGGHTEAFF
TGCGCCAGCAGCCGCCTAGGGGGACACACTGAAGCTTTCTTT
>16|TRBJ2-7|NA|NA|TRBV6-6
CASSYSGRQDPYEQYF
TGTGCCAGCAGTTACTCGGGCCGCCAGGATCCCTACGAGCAGTACTTC
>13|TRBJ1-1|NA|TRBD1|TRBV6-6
CASGPQGATEAFF
TGTGCCAGCGGGCCACAGGGGGCGACTGAAGCTTTCTTT
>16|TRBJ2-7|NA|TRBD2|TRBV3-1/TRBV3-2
CASSQVPAGASYEQYF
TGTGCCAGCAGCCAAGTACCAGCGGGAGCATCCTACGAGCAGTACTTC
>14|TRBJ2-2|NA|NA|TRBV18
CASSYRENTGELFF
TGTGCCAGCTCATACAGGGAGAACACCGGGGAGCTGTTTTTT
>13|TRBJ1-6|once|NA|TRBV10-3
CASRPVGDSPLHF
TGTGCCAGTCGGCCCGTTGGGGATTCACCCCTCCACTTT
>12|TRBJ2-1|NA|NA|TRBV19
CASSLGLGEQFF
TGTGCCAGTAGTCTCGGGTTGGGTGAGCAGTTCTTC
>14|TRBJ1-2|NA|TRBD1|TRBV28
CASSPPQGGYGYTF
TGTGCCAGCAGTCCCCCACAGGGGGGCTATGGCTACACCTTC
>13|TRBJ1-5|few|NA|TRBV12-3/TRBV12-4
CASTPGAGQPQHF
TGTGCCAGCACCCCTGGGGCAGGTCAGCCCCAGCATTTT
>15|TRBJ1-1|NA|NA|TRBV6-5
CASSRAWGANTEAFF
TGTGCCAGCAGCCGTGCCTGGGGGGCGAACACTGAAGCTTTCTTT
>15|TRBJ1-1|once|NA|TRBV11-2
CASTLGLSGRTEAFF
TGTGCCAGCACCCTAGGTCTTTCAGGGCGTACTGAAGCTTTCTTT
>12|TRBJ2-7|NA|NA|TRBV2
CASRESRIEQYF
TGTGCCAGCAGAGAGAGTCGGATCGAGCAGTACTTC
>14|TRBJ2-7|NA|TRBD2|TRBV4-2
CASGRAESSYEQYF
TGTGCCAGCGGGAGGGCAGAGAGCTCCTACGAGCAGTACTTC
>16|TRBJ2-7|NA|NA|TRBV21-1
CASSKDPRQSSYEQYF
TGTGCCAGCAGCAAAGATCCGAGACAGAGCTCCTACGAGCAGTACTTC